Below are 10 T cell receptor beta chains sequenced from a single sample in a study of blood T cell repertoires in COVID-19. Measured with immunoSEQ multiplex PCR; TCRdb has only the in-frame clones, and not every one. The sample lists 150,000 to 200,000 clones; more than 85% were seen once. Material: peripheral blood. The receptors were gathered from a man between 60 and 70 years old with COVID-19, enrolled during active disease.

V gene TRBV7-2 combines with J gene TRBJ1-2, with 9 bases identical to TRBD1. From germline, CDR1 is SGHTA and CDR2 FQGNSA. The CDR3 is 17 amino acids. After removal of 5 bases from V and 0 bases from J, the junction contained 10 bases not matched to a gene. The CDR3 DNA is TGTGCCAGCAGCCCCGGGACAGGGAGGGGAGCTAACTATGGCTACACCTTC. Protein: CASSPGTGRGANYGYTF.

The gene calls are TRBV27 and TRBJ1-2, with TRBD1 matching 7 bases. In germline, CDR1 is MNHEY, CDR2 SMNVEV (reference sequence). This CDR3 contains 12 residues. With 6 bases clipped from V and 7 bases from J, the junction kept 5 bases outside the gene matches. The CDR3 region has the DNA TGTGCCAGCAGCACGACAGGGTCTGGCTACACCTTC. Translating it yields CASSTTGSGYTF.

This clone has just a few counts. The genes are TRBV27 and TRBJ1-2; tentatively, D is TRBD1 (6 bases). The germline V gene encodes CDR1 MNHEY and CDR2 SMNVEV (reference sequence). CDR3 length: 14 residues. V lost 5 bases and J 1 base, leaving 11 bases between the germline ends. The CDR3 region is CASSPDRRNYGYTF. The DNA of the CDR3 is TGTGCCAGCAGTCCTGACAGGCGTAACTATGGCTACACCTTC.

The CDR3 protein is CASSWVGVFTGELFF. CDR3 bases: TGCGCCAGCAGCTGGGTGGGAGTGTTCACCGGGGAGCTGTTTTTT. V usage is TRBV4-3 and J usage is TRBJ2-2; perhaps TRBD2 as D (5 bases). The V end was cut by 5 bases, the J end by 4 bases, with 14 bases between. The CDR3 is 15 residues long. The germline V gene has CDR1 LGHNA and CDR2 YSLEER.

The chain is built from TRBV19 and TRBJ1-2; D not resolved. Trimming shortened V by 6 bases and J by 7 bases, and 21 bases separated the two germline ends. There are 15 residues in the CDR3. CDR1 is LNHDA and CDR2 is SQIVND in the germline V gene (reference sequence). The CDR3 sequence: CASSPREKRALGYTF. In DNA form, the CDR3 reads TGTGCCAGTAGCCCTAGGGAGAAGCGGGCGCTTGGCTACACCTTC.

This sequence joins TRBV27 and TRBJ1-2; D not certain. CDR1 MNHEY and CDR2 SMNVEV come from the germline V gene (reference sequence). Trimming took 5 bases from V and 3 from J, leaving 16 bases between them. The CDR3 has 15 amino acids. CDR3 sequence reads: CASSLQSGADYGYTF. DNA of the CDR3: TGTGCCAGCAGTCTCCAATCGGGAGCGGACTATGGCTACACCTTC.

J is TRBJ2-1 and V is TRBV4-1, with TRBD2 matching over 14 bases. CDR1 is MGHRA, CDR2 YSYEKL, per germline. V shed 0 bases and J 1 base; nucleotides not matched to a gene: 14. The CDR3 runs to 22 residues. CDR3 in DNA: TGCGCCAGCAGCCAAGAGCTTCGAACGGGACTAGCGGGAGAAGAATCCTACAATGAGCAGTTCTTC. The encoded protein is CASSQELRTGLAGEESYNEQFF.

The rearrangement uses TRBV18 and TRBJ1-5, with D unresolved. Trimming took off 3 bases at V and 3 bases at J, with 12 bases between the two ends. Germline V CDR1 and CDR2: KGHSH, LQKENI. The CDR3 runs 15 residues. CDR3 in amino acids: CASSPSEATNQPQHF. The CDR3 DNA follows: TGTGCCAGCTCACCCTCTGAGGCAACCAATCAGCCCCAGCATTTT.

CDR3 loop: CASRLQGSNTEAFF. CDR3 nucleotides: TGCGCCAGCAGACTACAGGGATCTAACACTGAAGCTTTCTTT. This rearrangement joins TRBV5-1 to TRBJ1-1; weak D call: TRBD1 (6 bases). Trimming left V 5 bases short and J 2 bases short, with 13 bases between. CDR3 length: 14 amino acids. CDR1 and CDR2 from the germline V gene are SGHRS and YFSETQ.

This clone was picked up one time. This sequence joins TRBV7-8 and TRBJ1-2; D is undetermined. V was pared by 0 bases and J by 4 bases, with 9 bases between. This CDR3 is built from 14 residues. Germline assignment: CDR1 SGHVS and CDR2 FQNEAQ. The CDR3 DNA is TGTGCCAGCAGCTTAGCCGGGTCGGGCTATGGCTACACCTTC. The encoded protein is CASSLAGSGYGYTF.